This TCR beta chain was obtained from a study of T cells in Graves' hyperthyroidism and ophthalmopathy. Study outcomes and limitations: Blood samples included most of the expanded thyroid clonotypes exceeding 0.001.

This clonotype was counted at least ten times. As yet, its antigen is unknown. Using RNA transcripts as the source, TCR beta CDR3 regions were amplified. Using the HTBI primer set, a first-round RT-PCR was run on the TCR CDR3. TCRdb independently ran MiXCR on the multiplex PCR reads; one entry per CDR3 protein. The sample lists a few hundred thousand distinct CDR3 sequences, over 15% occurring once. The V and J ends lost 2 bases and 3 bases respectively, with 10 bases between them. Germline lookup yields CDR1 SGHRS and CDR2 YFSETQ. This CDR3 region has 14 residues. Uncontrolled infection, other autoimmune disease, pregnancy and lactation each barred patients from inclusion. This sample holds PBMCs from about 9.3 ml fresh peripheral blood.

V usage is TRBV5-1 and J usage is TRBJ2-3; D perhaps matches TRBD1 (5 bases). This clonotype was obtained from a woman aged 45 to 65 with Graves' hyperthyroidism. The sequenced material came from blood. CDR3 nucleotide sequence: TGCGCCAGCAGCTTTACAGGAGTGACAGATACGCAGTATTTT. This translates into CASSFTGVTDTQYF.